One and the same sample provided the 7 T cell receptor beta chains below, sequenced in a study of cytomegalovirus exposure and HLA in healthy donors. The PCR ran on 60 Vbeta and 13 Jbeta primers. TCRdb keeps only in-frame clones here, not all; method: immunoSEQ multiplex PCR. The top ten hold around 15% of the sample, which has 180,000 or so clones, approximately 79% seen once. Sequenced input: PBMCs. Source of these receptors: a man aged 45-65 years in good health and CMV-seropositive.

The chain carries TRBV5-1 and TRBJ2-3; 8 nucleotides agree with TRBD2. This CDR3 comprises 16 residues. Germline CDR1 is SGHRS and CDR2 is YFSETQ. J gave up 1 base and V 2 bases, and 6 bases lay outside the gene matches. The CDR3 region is CASSFAAGARTDTQYF. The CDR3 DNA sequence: TGCGCCAGCAGCTTCGCAGCGGGGGCCCGCACAGATACGCAGTATTTT.

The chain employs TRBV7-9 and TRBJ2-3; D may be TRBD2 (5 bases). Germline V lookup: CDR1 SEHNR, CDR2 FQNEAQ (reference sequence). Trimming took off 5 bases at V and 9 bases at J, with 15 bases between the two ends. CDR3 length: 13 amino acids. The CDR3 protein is CASSGGGIGTQYF. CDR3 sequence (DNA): TGTGCCAGCAGCGGAGGAGGTATAGGGACGCAGTATTTT.

CDR3 protein: CASREPLSAGTGLSTEAFF. The CDR3 nucleotides read TGTGCCAGCAGGGAGCCACTAAGTGCCGGGACAGGGCTGAGCACTGAAGCTTTCTTT. The chain has TRBV28 and TRBJ1-1; 9 nucleotides agree with TRBD1. This CDR3 contains 19 residues. Per the germline V gene, CDR1 is MDHEN and CDR2 is SYDVKM. The V gene end was trimmed by 6 bases and the J gene end by 4 bases; junction bases not matched to a gene: 21.

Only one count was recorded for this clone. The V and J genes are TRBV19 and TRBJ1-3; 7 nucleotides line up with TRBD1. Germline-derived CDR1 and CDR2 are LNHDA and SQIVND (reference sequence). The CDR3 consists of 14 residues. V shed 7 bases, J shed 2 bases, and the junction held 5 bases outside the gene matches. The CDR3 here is CASKLTGTGNTIYF. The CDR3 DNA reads TGTGCCAGTAAACTGACAGGGACTGGAAACACCATATATTTT.

CDR3 sequence: CASSLQGANYGYTF. The CDR3 DNA reads TGTGCCAGCAGCTTACAGGGGGCTAACTATGGCTACACCTTC. V and J are TRBV5-4 and TRBJ1-2; 8 nucleotides align to TRBD1. This CDR3 region has 14 residues. The junction had 0 bases not matched to a gene; V was cut back by 2 bases and J by 0 bases. The V gene's germline CDR1 is SGHNT and CDR2 YYREEE (reference sequence).

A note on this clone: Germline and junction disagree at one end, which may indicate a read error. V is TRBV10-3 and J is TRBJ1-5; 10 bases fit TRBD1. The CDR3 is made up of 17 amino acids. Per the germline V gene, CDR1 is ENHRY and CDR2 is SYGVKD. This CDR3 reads CAISAEFGTGDNQLQHF. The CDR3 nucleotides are TGTGCCATCAGTGCGGAGTTCGGGACAGGGGATAATCAGCTCCAGCATTTT.

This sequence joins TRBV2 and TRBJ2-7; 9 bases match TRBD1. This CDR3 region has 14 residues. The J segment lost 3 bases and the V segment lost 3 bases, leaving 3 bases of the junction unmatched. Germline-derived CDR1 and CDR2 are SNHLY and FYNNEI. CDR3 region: CASSEGTGNYEQYF. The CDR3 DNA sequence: TGTGCCAGCAGTGAGGGGACAGGGAACTACGAGCAGTACTTC. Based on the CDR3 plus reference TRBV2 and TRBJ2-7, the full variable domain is EPEVTQTPSHQVTQMGQEVILRCVPISNHLYFYWYRQILGQKVEFLVSFYNNEISEKSEIFDDQFSVERPDGSNFTLKIRSTKLEDSAMYFCASSEGTGNYEQYFGPGTRLTVT.